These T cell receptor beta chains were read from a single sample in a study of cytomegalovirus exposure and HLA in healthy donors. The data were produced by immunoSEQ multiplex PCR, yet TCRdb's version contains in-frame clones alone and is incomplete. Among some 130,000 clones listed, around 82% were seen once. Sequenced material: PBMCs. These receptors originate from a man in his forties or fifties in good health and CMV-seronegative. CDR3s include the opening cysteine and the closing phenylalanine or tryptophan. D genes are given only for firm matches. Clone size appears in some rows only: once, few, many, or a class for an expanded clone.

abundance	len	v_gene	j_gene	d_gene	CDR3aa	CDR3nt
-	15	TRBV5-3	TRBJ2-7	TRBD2	CARSFRGLARYEQYF	TGTGCCAGAAGCTTCCGGGGACTAGCCCGCTACGAGCAGTACTTC
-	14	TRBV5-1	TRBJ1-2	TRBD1	CASSFQPGQGQGIF	TGCGCCAGCAGCTTTCAACCGGGACAGGGTCAGGGCATATTC
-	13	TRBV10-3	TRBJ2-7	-	CAISESGRNEQYF	TGTGCCATCAGTGAGTCTGGGAGGAATGAGCAGTACTTC
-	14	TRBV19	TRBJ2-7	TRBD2	CATATSANTYEQYF	TGTGCCACTGCGACTAGCGCTAACACCTACGAGCAGTACTTC
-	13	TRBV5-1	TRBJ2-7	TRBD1	CASSLQGAYEQYF	TGCGCCAGCAGCTTGCAGGGGGCCTACGAGCAGTACTTC
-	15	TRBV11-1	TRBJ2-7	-	CASSLGLVGSYEQYF	TGTGCCAGCAGCTTGGGCTTAGTTGGATCCTACGAGCAGTACTTC
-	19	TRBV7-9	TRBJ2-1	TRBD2	CATPPGQILSSGSGNEQFF	TGTGCCACCCCACCGGGACAAATACTATCTAGCGGGAGTGGGAATGAGCAGTTCTTC
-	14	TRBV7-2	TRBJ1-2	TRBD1	CASSRGQGDYGYTF	TGTGCCAGCAGCAGAGGACAGGGAGACTATGGCTACACCTTC
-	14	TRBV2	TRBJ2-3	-	CASRGASIVDTQYF	TGTGCCAGCAGGGGGGCTAGTATAGTAGATACGCAGTATTTT
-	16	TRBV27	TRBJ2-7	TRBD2	CASSAPPGLATYEQYF	TGTGCCAGCAGTGCTCCACCGGGACTAGCCACCTACGAGCAGTACTTC
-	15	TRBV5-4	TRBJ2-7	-	CASSLGAGSVGEQYF	TGTGCCAGCAGCTTAGGGGCAGGTTCCGTCGGGGAGCAGTACTTC
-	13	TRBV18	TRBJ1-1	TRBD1	CAASTGSGNEAFF	TGTGCCGCCTCGACAGGGAGTGGGAATGAAGCTTTCTTT
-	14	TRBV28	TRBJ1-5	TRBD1	CATRGQISNQPQHF	TGTGCCACCCGGGGACAGATAAGCAATCAGCCCCAGCATTTT
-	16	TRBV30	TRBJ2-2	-	CAWLGKRSVNTGELFF	TGTGCCTGGTTGGGCAAACGATCAGTGAACACCGGGGAGCTGTTTTTC
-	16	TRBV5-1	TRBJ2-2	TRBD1	CASSLRDRGVAGELFF	TGCGCCAGCAGCTTGAGGGACAGGGGGGTCGCCGGGGAGCTGTTTTTT
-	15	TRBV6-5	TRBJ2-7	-	CASSYSVASSYEQYF	TGTGCCAGCAGTTACTCTGTCGCGTCGTCCTACGAGCAGTACTTC
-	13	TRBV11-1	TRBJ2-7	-	CASSLAKPLRQYF	TGTGCCAGCAGCTTAGCCAAGCCCCTTAGGCAGTACTTC
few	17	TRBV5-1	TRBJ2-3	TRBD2	CASSLFPSGGSTDTQYF	TGCGCCAGCAGCTTGTTTCCCAGCGGGGGTAGCACAGATACGCAGTATTTT
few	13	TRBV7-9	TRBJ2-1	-	CASSSELSGEQFF	TGTGCCAGCAGCTCGGAACTCTCGGGTGAGCAGTTCTTC
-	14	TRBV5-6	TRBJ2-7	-	CASSLSSGAYEQYF	TGTGCCAGCAGCTTGAGTTCGGGTGCCTACGAGCAGTACTTC
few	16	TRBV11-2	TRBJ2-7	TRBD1	CASSLGGQGITYEQYF	TGTGCCAGCAGCTTGGGAGGACAGGGAATAACCTACGAGCAGTACTTC
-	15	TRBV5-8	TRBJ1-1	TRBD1	CASSSGQGLNTEAFF	TGTGCCAGCAGCTCGGGACAGGGACTGAACACTGAAGCTTTCTTT
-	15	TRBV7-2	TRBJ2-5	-	CASSLGAGLQETQYF	TGTGCCAGCAGCTTAGGTGCGGGCCTCCAAGAGACCCAGTACTTC
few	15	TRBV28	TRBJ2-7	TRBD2	CASIPHQAGGGEQYF	TGTGCCAGCATACCTCACCAAGCGGGAGGTGGCGAGCAGTACTTC
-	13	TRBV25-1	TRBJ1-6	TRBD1	CASRGQGNSPLHF	TGTGCCAGCAGGGGACAGGGTAATTCACCCCTCCACTTT
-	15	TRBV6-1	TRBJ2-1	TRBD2	CASSEGTSGTNEQFF	TGTGCCAGCAGTGAAGGGACTAGCGGGACGAATGAGCAGTTCTTC
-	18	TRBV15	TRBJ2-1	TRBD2	CATSRDLFAAGAGNEQFF	TGTGCCACCAGCAGAGATCTTTTTGCGGCGGGAGCGGGGAATGAGCAGTTCTTC
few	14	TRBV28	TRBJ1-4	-	CASSLGGVPEKLFF	TGTGCCAGCAGTTTAGGAGGGGTCCCCGAAAAACTGTTTTTT
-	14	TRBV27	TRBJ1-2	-	CASSLSPSGYGYTF	TGTGCCAGCAGTTTATCACCCTCGGGCTATGGCTACACCTTC
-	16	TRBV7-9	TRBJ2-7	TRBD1	CASSLDIGQGTGEQYF	TGTGCCAGCAGCTTAGATATAGGACAGGGAACCGGCGAGCAGTACTTC
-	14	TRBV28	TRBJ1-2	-	CASSFRNREGGYTF	TGTGCCAGCAGTTTCCGGAACAGGGAAGGAGGCTACACCTTC
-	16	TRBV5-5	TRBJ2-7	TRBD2	CASSTLAGSSSYEQYF	TGTGCCAGCAGCACCTTAGCGGGTTCGAGCTCCTACGAGCAGTACTTC
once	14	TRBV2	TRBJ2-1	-	CASSLQGRYNEQFF	TGTGCCAGCTCCCTGCAGGGCCGCTACAATGAGCAGTTCTTC
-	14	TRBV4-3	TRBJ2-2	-	CASSLLANTGELFF	TGCGCCAGCAGCCTACTCGCAAACACCGGGGAGCTGTTTTTT
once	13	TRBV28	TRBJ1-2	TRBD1	CASSSGQNYGYTF	TGTGCCAGCAGTTCGGGACAGAACTATGGCTACACCTTC